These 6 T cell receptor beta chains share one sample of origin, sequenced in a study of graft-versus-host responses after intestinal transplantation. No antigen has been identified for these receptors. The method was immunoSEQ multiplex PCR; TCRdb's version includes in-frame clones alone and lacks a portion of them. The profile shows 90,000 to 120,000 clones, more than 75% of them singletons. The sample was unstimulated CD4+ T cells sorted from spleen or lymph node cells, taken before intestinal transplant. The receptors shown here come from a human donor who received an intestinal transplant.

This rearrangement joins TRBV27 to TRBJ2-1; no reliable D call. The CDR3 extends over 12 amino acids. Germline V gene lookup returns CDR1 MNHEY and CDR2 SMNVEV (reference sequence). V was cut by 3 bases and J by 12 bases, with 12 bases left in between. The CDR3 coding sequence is TGTGCCAGCAGTTTCACCGGCCAGGTGCAGTTCTTC. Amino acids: CASSFTGQVQFF.

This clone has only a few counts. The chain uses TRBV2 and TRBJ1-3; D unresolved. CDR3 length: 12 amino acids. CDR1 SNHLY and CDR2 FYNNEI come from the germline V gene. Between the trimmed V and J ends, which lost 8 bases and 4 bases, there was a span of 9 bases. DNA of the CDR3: TGTGCCAGCGTTGCGGAAGGAAACACCATATATTTT. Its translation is CASVAEGNTIYF.

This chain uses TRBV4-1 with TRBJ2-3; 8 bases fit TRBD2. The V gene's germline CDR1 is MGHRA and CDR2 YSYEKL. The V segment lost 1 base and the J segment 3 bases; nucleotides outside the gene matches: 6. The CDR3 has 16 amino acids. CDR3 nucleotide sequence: TGCGCCAGCAGCCAAGCCGGGGGGGGCCGGACAGATACGCAGTATTTT. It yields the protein CASSQAGGGRTDTQYF.

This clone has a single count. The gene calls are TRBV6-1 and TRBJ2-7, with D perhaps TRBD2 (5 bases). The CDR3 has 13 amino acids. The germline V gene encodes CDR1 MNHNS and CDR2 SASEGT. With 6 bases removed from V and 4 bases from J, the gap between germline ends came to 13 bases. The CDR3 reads CASSRSGIYEQYF. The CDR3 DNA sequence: TGTGCCAGCAGCCGTTCGGGGATATACGAGCAGTACTTC.

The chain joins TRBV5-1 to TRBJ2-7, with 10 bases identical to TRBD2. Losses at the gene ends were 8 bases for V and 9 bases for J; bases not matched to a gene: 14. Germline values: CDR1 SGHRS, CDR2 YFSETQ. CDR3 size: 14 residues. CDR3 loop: CASLLAGPEGLQYF. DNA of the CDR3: TGCGCCAGTCTACTAGCGGGGCCCGAAGGTTTGCAGTACTTC.

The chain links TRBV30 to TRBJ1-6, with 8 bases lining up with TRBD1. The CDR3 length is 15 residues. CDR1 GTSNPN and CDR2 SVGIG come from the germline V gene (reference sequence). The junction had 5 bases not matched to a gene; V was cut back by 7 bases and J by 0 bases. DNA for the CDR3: TGTGCCTCGACAGGGGCGAGCTCCTATAATTCACCCCTCCACTTT. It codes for CASTGASSYNSPLHF.